These T cell receptor beta chains were read from a single sample in a study of blood T cells in healthy people across ages. TCRdb re-derived calls from the 5' RACE reads in MiXCR, one entry per CDR3 protein. This sample has 450,000 to 650,000 distinct CDR3 sequences, with about 24% found just once. These sequences were also reported in another study, on T cells of mothers and their children.

The sample comprised blood. These receptors were obtained from a boy under 18 in good health. Both conserved end residues are part of each CDR3. Fields, in order: clone size, V gene, J gene, D gene, CDR3 protein, CDR3 DNA. D genes are given only for firm matches. Rows may omit the clone size; those that give it use once, few, many or a size class.

.	TRBV20-1	TRBJ2-7	.	CSARDQRGNYEQYF	TGCAGTGCTAGAGATCAGAGGGGCAACTACGAGCAGTACTTC
.	TRBV4-3	TRBJ1-2	TRBD1	CASSQESGQTLANYGYTF	TGCGCCAGCAGCCAAGAATCGGGACAGACCTTAGCTAACTATGGCTACACCTTC
few	TRBV20-1	TRBJ1-1	.	CSAPQVQGNTEAFF	TGCAGTGCTCCCCAGGTGCAGGGTAACACTGAAGCTTTCTTT
.	TRBV29-1	TRBJ2-1	TRBD1	CSDGQGSGHEQFF	TGCAGCGACGGACAGGGTAGTGGGCATGAGCAGTTCTTC
.	TRBV27	TRBJ1-6	.	CASSLSPGSSSPLHF	TGTGCCAGCAGTTTATCGCCAGGGTCAAGTTCACCCCTCCACTTT
few	TRBV7-9	TRBJ2-3	.	CASSLGEVGTDTQYF	TGTGCCAGCAGCTTAGGAGAGGTGGGCACAGATACGCAGTATTTT
few	TRBV30	TRBJ1-6	.	CAGNPGTGNSPLHF	TGTGCCGGAAACCCCGGTACGGGGAATTCACCCCTCCACTTT
few	TRBV11-2	TRBJ2-7	TRBD1	CASSLDHPGQGVYEQYF	TGTGCCAGCAGCTTAGATCACCCGGGACAGGGGGTCTACGAGCAGTACTTC
.	TRBV2	TRBJ1-1	.	CASSEGWKAFF	TGTGCCAGCAGTGAAGGTTGGAAAGCTTTCTTT
.	TRBV6-5	TRBJ2-1	TRBD1	CASSYSDRANEQFF	TGTGCCAGCAGTTACTCGGACAGGGCCAATGAGCAGTTCTTC
.	TRBV4-3	TRBJ2-1	TRBD2	CASRGTSGAYNEQFF	TGCGCCAGCAGAGGGACTAGCGGGGCCTACAATGAGCAGTTCTTC
few	TRBV7-2	TRBJ1-5	.	CASSRLGGNQPQHF	TGTGCCAGCAGCAGGCTTGGGGGCAATCAGCCCCAGCATTTT
.	TRBV9	TRBJ2-5	TRBD2	CASSVGTSTQETQYF	TGTGCCAGCAGCGTTGGGACTAGCACCCAAGAGACCCAGTACTTC
many	TRBV18	TRBJ1-1	.	CASSFDRNTEAFF	TGTGCCAGCTCATTCGACAGAAACACTGAAGCTTTCTTT
.	TRBV4-3	TRBJ2-7	TRBD2	CASSQLAGAGAVYEQYF	TGCGCCAGCAGCCAGCTTGCTGGGGCGGGAGCCGTATACGAGCAGTACTTC
.	TRBV6-5	TRBJ1-1	TRBD1	CASSYRGRANTEAFF	TGTGCCAGCAGTTACAGGGGGCGGGCGAACACTGAAGCTTTCTTT
few	TRBV25-1	TRBJ1-5	.	CASSEYPGEGNQPQHF	TGTGCCAGCAGTGAATACCCAGGGGAAGGCAATCAGCCCCAGCATTTT
.	TRBV7-9	TRBJ2-1	.	CANFPLANNEQFF	TGTGCCAACTTTCCATTAGCAAACAATGAGCAGTTCTTC
.	TRBV29-1	TRBJ2-2	.	CSVGRADTGELFF	TGCAGCGTTGGCAGGGCCGACACCGGGGAGCTGTTTTTT
.	TRBV5-1	TRBJ2-3	.	CASSPNSGSDTQYF	TGCGCCAGCAGCCCTAACAGTGGTTCAGATACGCAGTATTTT
few	TRBV19	TRBJ2-1	.	CASSKGGRKYAGLYYNEQFF	TGTGCCAGTAGCAAGGGGGGCAGGAAGTATGCCGGACTCTACTACAATGAGCAGTTCTTC
few	TRBV18	TRBJ2-3	.	CASSPSPLAPSTDTQYF	TGTGCCAGCTCACCATCGCCGCTAGCGCCTAGCACAGATACGCAGTATTTT
.	TRBV7-9	TRBJ2-2	.	CASSEISGELFF	TGTGCCAGCAGCGAGATTAGTGGGGAGCTGTTTTTT
few	TRBV2	TRBJ2-5	.	CASSGPVTTNRETQYF	TGTGCCAGCAGTGGACCGGTCACTACAAATCGAGAGACCCAGTACTTC
.	TRBV9	TRBJ2-7	.	CASSVATGTHEQYF	TGTGCCAGCAGCGTAGCTACAGGGACCCACGAGCAGTACTTC
many	TRBV12-3/TRBV12-4	TRBJ1-6	.	CASKSWGSSYNSPLHF	TGTGCCAGCAAGAGCTGGGGGAGCTCCTATAATTCACCCCTCCACTTT
.	TRBV7-8	TRBJ1-2	.	CASSLAGTGGYGYTF	TGTGCCAGCAGCTTAGCTGGCACCGGAGGCTATGGCTACACCTTC
.	TRBV7-2	TRBJ2-3	.	CASSFFQETDTQYF	TGTGCCAGCAGCTTTTTCCAGGAAACAGATACGCAGTATTTT
.	TRBV10-3	TRBJ2-6	.	CATGGAGGANVLTF	TGTGCCACCGGAGGGGCGGGTGGGGCCAACGTCCTGACTTTC
.	TRBV7-2	TRBJ2-1	TRBD1	CASSLAAQGARNEQFF	TGTGCCAGCAGCTTAGCTGCACAGGGGGCGCGTAATGAGCAGTTCTTC
.	TRBV20-1	TRBJ2-4	.	CSARGGPLAKNIQYF	TGCAGTGCTAGAGGGGGCCCTTTAGCCAAAAACATTCAGTACTTC
.	TRBV2	TRBJ2-5	TRBD2	CASSKLAGGETQYF	TGTGCCAGCAGCAAACTAGCGGGAGGGGAGACCCAGTACTTC
few	TRBV2	TRBJ2-7	.	CASKAGSYEQYF	TGTGCCAGCAAGGCGGGCTCCTACGAGCAGTACTTC
.	TRBV12-3/TRBV12-4	TRBJ2-3	.	CASSLGGASTDTEYF	TGTGCCAGCAGTTTGGGCGGGGCTAGCACAGATACGGAGTATTTT
few	TRBV12-3/TRBV12-4	TRBJ2-7	TRBD2	CASSFPGRGLAGVLEYEQYF	TGTGCCAGCAGTTTTCCCGGACGGGGACTAGCGGGAGTTCTTGAATACGAGCAGTACTTC
.	TRBV15	TRBJ2-5	.	CATSTRLVETQYF	TGTGCCACCAGTACCCGGCTTGTAGAGACCCAGTACTTC
.	TRBV28	TRBJ2-7	TRBD2	CANSRTSGSRDEQYF	TGTGCCAACTCAAGGACTAGCGGGAGTAGAGACGAGCAGTACTTC
few	TRBV4-3	TRBJ2-3	TRBD2	CASSQLRDFPSGGDTQYF	TGCGCCAGCAGCCAGCTCCGGGACTTCCCTAGCGGGGGAGATACGCAGTATTTT
.	TRBV5-5	TRBJ2-3	.	CASSLTAEEDTQYF	TGTGCCAGCAGCTTGACGGCGGAGGAAGATACGCAGTATTTT
.	TRBV7-2	TRBJ1-2	.	CASSARDTSRYGYTF	TGTGCCAGCAGCGCCCGGGACACCAGTCGGTATGGCTACACCTTC
few	TRBV10-3	TRBJ2-3	.	CAISASVTAQYF	TGTGCCATCAGTGCATCGGTGACGGCGCAGTATTTT
many	TRBV29-1	TRBJ2-5	.	CSVDAGETQYF	TGCAGCGTTGATGCGGGAGAGACCCAGTACTTC
few	TRBV6-1	TRBJ2-5	.	CASKDNRVFRIGGQETQYF	TGTGCCAGCAAGGATAACCGGGTCTTTAGGATCGGAGGCCAAGAGACCCAGTACTTC
.	TRBV28	TRBJ1-2	TRBD1	CATPGQGGYGYTF	TGTGCCACTCCAGGACAGGGGGGCTATGGCTACACCTTC
few	TRBV9	TRBJ1-6	TRBD1	CASSEGQGIGGSYNSPLHF	TGTGCCAGCAGCGAGGGACAGGGGATCGGGGGCTCCTATAATTCACCCCTCCACTTT
.	TRBV15	TRBJ2-1	TRBD2	CAARASGGIYNEQFF	TGTGCCGCACGGGCTAGCGGGGGGATTTACAATGAGCAGTTCTTC
few	TRBV29-1	TRBJ2-1	.	CSVEGEGVGNEQFF	TGCAGCGTTGAGGGGGAAGGGGTGGGCAATGAGCAGTTCTTC
.	TRBV28	TRBJ1-5	.	CASSFRNNQPQHF	TGTGCCAGCAGTTTTAGGAATAATCAGCCCCAGCATTTT
.	TRBV7-9	TRBJ2-3	TRBD2	CASSLDLLSGTGTDTQYF	TGTGCCAGCAGCTTAGACCTCCTTAGCGGGACTGGCACAGATACGCAGTATTTT
.	TRBV7-9	TRBJ2-1	TRBD1	CVSNLTGLYNEQFF	TGTGTCAGCAACTTGACAGGGCTATACAATGAGCAGTTCTTC
.	TRBV30	TRBJ1-2	.	CAWSLQLGYTF	TGTGCCTGGAGTCTGCAACTCGGGTACACCTTC
few	TRBV20-1	TRBJ2-7	.	CSAPVGPVEQYF	TGCAGTGCTCCCGTAGGACCCGTCGAGCAGTACTTC
.	TRBV29-1	TRBJ2-7	TRBD1	CSVCLQGAYEQYF	TGCAGCGTTTGCTTACAGGGGGCCTACGAGCAGTACTTC
few	TRBV7-2	TRBJ1-6	.	CASSPKWGDSYNSPLHF	TGTGCCAGCAGCCCGAAATGGGGGGACTCCTATAATTCACCCCTCCACTTT
once	TRBV15	TRBJ1-2	.	CATSQGPNYGYTF	TGTGCCACCAGCCAGGGGCCTAACTATGGCTACACCTTC
.	TRBV9	TRBJ2-3	.	CASSVRGGADTQYF	TGTGCCAGCAGCGTAAGGGGGGGCGCAGATACGCAGTATTTT
.	TRBV5-1	TRBJ2-3	.	CASSLGGGGTDTHYF	TGCGCCAGCAGCTTGGGAGGCGGCGGCACAGATACGCATTATTTT
.	TRBV7-9	TRBJ2-7	.	CASGTLSYEQYF	TGTGCCAGCGGGACGCTATCCTACGAGCAGTACTTC
.	TRBV29-1	TRBJ2-3	TRBD1	CSVDLRQGRSTDTQYF	TGCAGCGTCGACTTGAGACAGGGTCGGAGCACAGATACGCAGTATTTT